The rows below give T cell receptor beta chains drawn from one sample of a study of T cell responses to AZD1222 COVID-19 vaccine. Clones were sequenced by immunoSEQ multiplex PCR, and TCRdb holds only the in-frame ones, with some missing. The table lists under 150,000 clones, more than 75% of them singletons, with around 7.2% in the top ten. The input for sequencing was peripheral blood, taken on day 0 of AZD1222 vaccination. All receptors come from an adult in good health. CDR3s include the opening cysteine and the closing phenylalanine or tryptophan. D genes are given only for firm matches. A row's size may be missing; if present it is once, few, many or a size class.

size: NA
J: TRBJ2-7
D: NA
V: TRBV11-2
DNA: TGTGCCAGCAGCTTAGTTGAATCCTACGAGCAGTACTTC
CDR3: CASSLVESYEQYF

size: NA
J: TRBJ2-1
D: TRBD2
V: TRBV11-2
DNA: TGTGCCAGCAGCTTAGTAGGAGGTCTAGCGGCCTACAATGAGCAGTTCTTC
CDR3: CASSLVGGLAAYNEQFF

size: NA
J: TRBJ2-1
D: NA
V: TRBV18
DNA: TGTGCCAGCTCACCACTCCCCCTGGATGAGCAGTTCTTC
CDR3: CASSPLPLDEQFF

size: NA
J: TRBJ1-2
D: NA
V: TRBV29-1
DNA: TGCAGCGTTGAAGATGTATGGGATTCCTATGGCTACACCTTC
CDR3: CSVEDVWDSYGYTF

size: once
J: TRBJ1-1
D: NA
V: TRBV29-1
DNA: TGCAGCGTTCTACAACAGGGCTTGGGAGAAGCTTTCTTT
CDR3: CSVLQQGLGEAFF

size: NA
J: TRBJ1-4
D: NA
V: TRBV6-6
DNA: TGTGCCAGCAAGTACCGGGACATTGGGGAAGTAAAACTGTTTTTT
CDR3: CASKYRDIGEVKLFF

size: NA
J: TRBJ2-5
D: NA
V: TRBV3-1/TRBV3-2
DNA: TGTGCCAGCAGCCAAGAATATTCGGGGGACTTCCAAGAGACCCAGTACTTC
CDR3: CASSQEYSGDFQETQYF

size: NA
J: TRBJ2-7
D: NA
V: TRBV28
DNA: TGTGCCAGCAGTCCGGGGCCCTACGAGCAGTACTTC
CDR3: CASSPGPYEQYF

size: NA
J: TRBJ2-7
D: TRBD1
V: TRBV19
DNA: TGTGCCAGTAGTGGGCGGACAGGGGGGACCCCCTACGAGCAGTACTTC
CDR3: CASSGRTGGTPYEQYF

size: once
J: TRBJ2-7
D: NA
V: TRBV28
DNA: TGTGCCAGCAGTTCTCAGGGCCACTACGAGCAGTACTTC
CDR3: CASSSQGHYEQYF

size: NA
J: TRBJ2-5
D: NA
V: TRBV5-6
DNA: TGTGCCAGCAGCTTGGCGGGGGTAGAGACCCAGTACTTC
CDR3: CASSLAGVETQYF

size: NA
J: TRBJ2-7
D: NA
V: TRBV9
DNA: TGTGCCAGCAGCGTAGGGCATAACCAGTACTTC
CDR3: CASSVGHNQYF

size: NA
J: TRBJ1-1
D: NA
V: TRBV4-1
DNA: TGCGCCAGCAGCCAAGGGCGGGGGGGGTACACTGAAGCTTTCTTT
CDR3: CASSQGRGGYTEAFF

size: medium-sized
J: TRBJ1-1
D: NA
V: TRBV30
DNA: TGTGCCTGGTCCCCCGTTGCAGTGAACACTGAAGCTTTCTTT
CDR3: CAWSPVAVNTEAFF

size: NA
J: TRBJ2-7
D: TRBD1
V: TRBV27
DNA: TGTGCCAGCAGTGACCGGGACAGGGCTCCCTACGAGCAGTACTTC
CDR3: CASSDRDRAPYEQYF

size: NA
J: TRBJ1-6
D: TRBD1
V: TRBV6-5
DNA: TGTGCCAGCACAGAATATGCACAGGGGGATTCACCCCTCCACTTT
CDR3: CASTEYAQGDSPLHF

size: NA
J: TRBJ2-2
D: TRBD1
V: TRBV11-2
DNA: TGTGCCAGCAGCGACAGGGTTGCCGGGGAGCTGTTTTTT
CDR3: CASSDRVAGELFF

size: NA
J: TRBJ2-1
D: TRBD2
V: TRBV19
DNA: TGTGCCAGTAGTATTTCCGGCGGGAGCTCCTACAATGAGCAGTTCTTC
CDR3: CASSISGGSSYNEQFF

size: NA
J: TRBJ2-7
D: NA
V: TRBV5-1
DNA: TGCGCCAGCAGCTCTGAGGCGGGGGCGCACCACGAGCAGTACTTC
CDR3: CASSSEAGAHHEQYF

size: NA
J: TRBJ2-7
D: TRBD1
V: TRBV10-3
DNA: TGTGCCATCAGTGATCCCGGGACAGGGGGCCGCGAGCAGTACTTC
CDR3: CAISDPGTGGREQYF

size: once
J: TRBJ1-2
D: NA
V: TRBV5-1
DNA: TGCGCCAGCAGTTCCACCCCACAGGCCGGGGGCTACACCTTC
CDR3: CASSSTPQAGGYTF

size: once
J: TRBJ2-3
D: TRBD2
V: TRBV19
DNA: TGTGCCAGTGACGGGAGGGCCCCAGATACGCAGTATTTT
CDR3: CASDGRAPDTQYF

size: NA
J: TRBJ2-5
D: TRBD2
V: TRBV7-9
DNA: TGTGCCAGCAGCTGGACGGGACTACTTCTGGTCCAGTACTTC
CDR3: CASSWTGLLLVQYF

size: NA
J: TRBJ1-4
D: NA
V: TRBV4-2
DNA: TGTGCCAGCAGCCAAGAAGGAGGGACAAGTGAAAAACTGTTTTTT
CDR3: CASSQEGGTSEKLFF

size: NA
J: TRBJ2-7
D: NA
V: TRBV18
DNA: TGTGCCAGCTCACTAGGGACGGATACCTCCTACGAGCAGTACTTC
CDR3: CASSLGTDTSYEQYF

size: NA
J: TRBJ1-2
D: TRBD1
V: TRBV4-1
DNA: TGCGCCAGCAGCCAAGGACCGGGACAGAACTATGGCTACACCTTC
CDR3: CASSQGPGQNYGYTF

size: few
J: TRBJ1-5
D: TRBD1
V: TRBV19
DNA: TGTGCCAGTAGTAAAGGACAGGGGACTTATCAGCCCCAGCATTTT
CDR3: CASSKGQGTYQPQHF

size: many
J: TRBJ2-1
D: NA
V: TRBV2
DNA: TGTGCCAGTGGAAGACAGGTGAATGAGCAGTTCTTC
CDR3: CASGRQVNEQFF

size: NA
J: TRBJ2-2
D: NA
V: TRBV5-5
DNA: TGTGCCAGCAGCTTGGCCCCAGCATCCTCGAACACCGGGGAGCTGTTTTTT
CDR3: CASSLAPASSNTGELFF

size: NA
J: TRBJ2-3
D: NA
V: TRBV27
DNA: TGTGCCAGCAGTTTAATCCAGACAGATACGCAGTATTTT
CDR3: CASSLIQTDTQYF

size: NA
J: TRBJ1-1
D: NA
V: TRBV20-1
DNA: TGCAGTGCTAGTGGTCAGATGAACACTGAAGCTTTCTTT
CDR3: CSASGQMNTEAFF